Following are 17 T cell receptor beta chains from one sample sequenced in a study of CD8 T cells in ankylosing spondylitis. Findings of the study overall: It appeared that ankylosing spondylitis blood was characterized by a TCR beta motif of several highly homologous variants.

TCRdb independently ran MiXCR on the 5' RACE reads; one entry per CDR3 protein. Altogether some 800,000 distinct CDR3 sequences are present, around 11% being singletons, with the ten largest covering roughly 0.51%. These receptors' targets are unknown. The sample was blood, either unsorted or a sorted T cell fraction (not recorded which). The receptors originated from a male donor with ankylosing spondylitis.

The chain employs TRBV5-1 and TRBJ2-7; TRBD2 agrees at 10 bases. The CDR3 covers 16 residues. V lost 0 bases, J lost 5 bases, and 8 bases stayed unmatched. Germline CDR1 and CDR2: SGHRS and YFSETQ. The CDR3 nucleotides are TGCGCCAGCAGCTTGGAGGCGACTAGCGGGTACGACGAGCAGTACTTC. Residues: CASSLEATSGYDEQYF.

This clonotype has at least ten counts. The chain is built from TRBV20-1 and TRBJ2-1; the D gene is possibly TRBD2 (6 bases). The V end was cut by 5 bases, the J end by 9 bases, with 14 bases between. CDR1 and CDR2 from the germline V gene are DFQATT and SNEGSKA (reference sequence). This CDR3 is 12 amino acids long. The chain's CDR3 is CSAPGRRGEQFF. The DNA for the CDR3 is TGCAGTGCTCCGGGGAGGCGAGGTGAGCAGTTCTTC.

This chain joins TRBV20-1 and TRBJ1-2, with TRBD1 identical over 7 bases. Germline CDR1 reads DFQATT; CDR2 reads SNEGSKA (reference sequence). V gave up 0 bases and J gave up 4 bases; unmatched junction bases: 8. There are 15 residues in the CDR3. The CDR3 protein is CSARDWGDSAYGYTF. The CDR3 DNA follows: TGCAGTGCTAGAGATTGGGGGGACAGTGCCTATGGCTACACCTTC.

This clonotype occurred a few times. The chain joins TRBV18 to TRBJ2-3, with D possibly TRBD2 on 5 matching bases. Per the germline V gene, CDR1 is KGHSH and CDR2 is LQKENI. CDR3 length: 16 residues. V shed 4 bases and J shed 2 bases, with 16 bases lying between them. CDR3 in amino acids: CASSHLRTEPTDTQYF. DNA of the CDR3: TGTGCCAGCTCACACTTAAGGACTGAACCCACAGATACGCAGTATTTT.

This clonotype was counted only a few times. V usage is TRBV28 and J usage is TRBJ2-5; the D gene is possibly TRBD1 (5 bases). V was cut by 5 bases and J by 5 bases, with 15 bases left in between. The CDR3 has 14 residues. The V gene's germline CDR1 is MDHEN and CDR2 SYDVKM. CDR3 sequence (DNA): TGTGCCAGCAGTGTCAGCCCGTACAGGGAGACCCAGTACTTC. Residues: CASSVSPYRETQYF.

This clonotype occurred a few times. The J gene is TRBJ2-5, the V gene TRBV29-1, with a weak D call TRBD2 (5 bases). From germline, CDR1 is SQVTM and CDR2 ANQGSEA. The CDR3 consists of 11 residues. The CDR3 region has the DNA TGCACCCTCGGGAACGGCGAGACCCAGTACTTC. It yields the protein CTLGNGETQYF.

This clonotype came up a few times. The genes are TRBV7-2 and TRBJ2-1; D is possibly TRBD2 (6 bases). The CDR3 is made up of 16 amino acids. Germline-derived CDR1 and CDR2 are SGHTA and FQGNSA. The V and J ends lost 2 bases and 8 bases respectively, with 19 bases between them. The CDR3 reads CASSLNGPNWGDEQFF. CDR3 sequence (DNA): TGTGCCAGCAGCTTAAACGGACCCAACTGGGGGGATGAGCAGTTCTTC.

This clonotype was seen ten or more times. The chain links TRBV10-3 to TRBJ2-7, with 8 bases identical to TRBD1. Germline CDR1 is ENHRY and CDR2 is SYGVKD. V was clipped by 4 bases and J by 0 bases; unmatched bases: 5. The CDR3 is 15 amino acids. In DNA, the CDR3 is TGTGCCATCAGTGGTGGGACAGGCCTCTCCTACGAGCAGTACTTC. Translation gives CAISGGTGLSYEQYF.

This rearrangement joins TRBV6-2 or TRBV6-3 to TRBJ2-5, with a weak D call TRBD2 (6 bases). Germline V gene sequence: CDR1 MNHEY, CDR2 SVGEGT. V lost 3 bases, J lost 5 bases, and 10 bases lay in between. This CDR3 has 13 residues. CDR3 DNA sequence: TGTGCCAGCAGTTATCGGGGGATGGAGACCCAGTACTTC. Translating it yields CASSYRGMETQYF.

This sequence joins TRBV11-1 and TRBJ2-7; D is perhaps TRBD2 (5 bases). V was trimmed by 4 bases and J by 2 bases, leaving 12 bases between them. CDR3 size: 14 residues. The germline gives CDR1 SGHAT, CDR2 FQDESV (reference sequence). As DNA, the CDR3 is TGTGCCAGCAGCTCCCCGGGGTCAGCCTACGAGCAGTACTTC. It specifies CASSSPGSAYEQYF.

There are many counts of this clonotype. The CDR3 DNA reads as TGTGCCAGCAGTTCCTACCGGGACGATGAGCAGTACTTC. It specifies CASSSYRDDEQYF. The V call is TRBV28, the J call TRBJ2-7; D assignment may be TRBD1 or TRBD2 (5 bases each). Germline lookup yields CDR1 MDHEN and CDR2 SYDVKM. V was clipped by 4 bases and J by 7 bases, with 14 bases between them. The CDR3 runs to 13 residues. The full variable domain, rest sourced from reference TRBV28 and TRBJ2-7, is DVKVTQSSRYLVKRTGEKVFLECVQDMDHENMFWYRQDPGLGLRLIYFSYDVKMKEKGDIPEGYSVSREKKERFSLILESASTNQTSMYLCASSSYRDDEQYFGPGTRLTVT.

The genes are TRBV5-1 and TRBJ1-2; a possible D gene is TRBD1 (5 bases). With 0 bases removed from V and 1 base from J, the gap between germline ends came to 10 bases. The CDR3 contains 15 residues. Per the germline V gene, CDR1 is SGHRS and CDR2 is YFSETQ. The CDR3 bases are TGCGCCAGCAGCTTGGGACAGAGGAGTAACTATGGCTACACCTTC. The encoded protein is CASSLGQRSNYGYTF.

Only a few counts were recorded for this clonotype. CDR3 residues: CASSPWARRETQYF. The CDR3 DNA reads as TGTGCCAGCAGTCCCTGGGCCAGAAGGGAGACCCAGTACTTC. The chain is built from TRBV27 and TRBJ2-5; D gene unclear. Germline V gene lookup returns CDR1 MNHEY and CDR2 SMNVEV (reference sequence). CDR3 length equals 14 residues. V was clipped by 5 bases and J by 5 bases, with 15 bases between them.

The genes are TRBV21-1 and TRBJ2-7; no check of the table's D call, TRBD2, against the DNA was made. TRBV21-1 is tagged as a pseudogene. This CDR3 region has 19 residues. The CDR3: CASSKAEREATLRAMGQYF. Written as DNA, the CDR3 is TGTGCCAGCAGCAAAGCGGAGCGGGAGGCCACCCTACGAGCGATGGGGCAGTACTTC.

This clonotype has more than one count but fewer than ten. The rearrangement joins TRBV5-1 to TRBJ2-7; 10 bases match TRBD1. CDR3 length: 17 amino acids. Germline V gene sequence: CDR1 SGHRS, CDR2 YFSETQ. J lost 3 bases, V lost 5 bases, and 14 bases had no gene match. The CDR3 is CASSPDRGGFSNYEQYF. The DNA for the CDR3 is TGCGCCAGCAGTCCGGACAGGGGGGGATTCTCCAACTACGAGCAGTACTTC.

The J gene is TRBJ2-5, the V gene TRBV24-1, with D possibly being TRBD1 or TRBD2 (6 bases each). The CDR3 extends over 17 amino acids. Trimming left V 5 bases short and J 1 base short, with 19 bases between. Germline loops: CDR1 KGHDR, CDR2 SFDVKD. For the CDR3, the DNA is TGTGCCACCAGTGGGGGAGGAACGGGGGCCATCCAAGAGACCCAGTACTTC. Amino acid sequence: CATSGGGTGAIQETQYF.

At least ten counts were recorded for this clonotype. The chain uses TRBV7-2 and TRBJ2-2; no reliable D call. Germline V CDR1 and CDR2: SGHTA, FQGNSA. The CDR3 has 17 amino acids. Trimming removed 3 bases at V and 0 bases at J, with 14 bases between. For the CDR3, the DNA is TGTGCCAGCAGCTTCCGGCTGGCCTCCGCGAACACCGGGGAGCTGTTTTTT. It encodes CASSFRLASANTGELFF.